The 21 T cell receptor beta chains given below trace back to one sample, sequenced in a study of tumor and adjacent non-tumor tissue in lung cancer. No cell sorting was done before RNA was extracted from the tissue. The library came from three nested PCR rounds adapted from ARM-PCR protocols. TCRdb itself ran the multiplex PCR reads through MiXCR, one entry per CDR3 protein. The sample carries roughly 81,000 distinct CDR3 sequences, around three fifths recorded once. Sequencing was done on a sample of lung tumor tissue. These receptors were obtained from a man in his sixties or seventies with non-small cell lung cancer.

The V gene is TRBV19, the J gene TRBJ2-7, with TRBD1 as a possible D gene (6 bases). Trimming removed 3 bases from V and 4 bases from J, with 10 bases in between. The CDR3 extends over 13 amino acids. Germline V gives CDR1 LNHDA, CDR2 SQIVND (reference sequence). As DNA, the CDR3 is TGTGCCAGTAGTATGGGACACCTATACGAGCAGTACTTC. Its translation is CASSMGHLYEQYF.

V is TRBV6-1 and J is TRBJ2-5; 9 bases line up with TRBD1. V was clipped by 0 bases and J by 4 bases; unmatched bases: 3. The length of the CDR3 is 15 residues. Germline lookup yields CDR1 MNHNS and CDR2 SASEGT. CDR3 protein: CASSEAGTGRETQYF. CDR3 nucleotides: TGTGCCAGCAGTGAAGCGGGGACAGGGAGAGAGACCCAGTACTTC.

The rearrangement joins TRBV28 to TRBJ2-7; the match to TRBD2 covers 7 bases. The CDR3 totals 13 residues. Germline-derived CDR1 and CDR2 are MDHEN and SYDVKM. After removal of 7 bases from V and 6 bases from J, the junction contained 9 bases not matched to a gene. CDR3 nucleotides: TGTGCCAGCATCCTGGGGAGGGGTATCGAGCAGTACTTC. This translates into CASILGRGIEQYF.

The J gene is TRBJ1-2, the V gene TRBV6-5; possible D gene TRBD1, 5 bases. V lost 1 base and J 14 bases, leaving 26 bases between the germline ends. CDR3 length: 16 amino acids. CDR1 is MNHEY and CDR2 is SVGAGI in the germline V gene. The CDR3, as DNA: TGTGCCAGCAGTTACTATGGGACGGTAAACTACTATGGCCATACCTTC. Translation: CASSYYGTVNYYGHTF.

This clonotype was seen once. An end of the junction differs from the germline gene, which may be a read error. The chain is built from TRBV11-1 and TRBJ1-1; D gene unclear. This CDR3 region has 11 residues. The germline gives CDR1 SGHAT, CDR2 FQDESV (reference sequence). CDR3 coding DNA: TGTGTCAGCAGCCTCAATACTGAAGCTTCCTTT. Amino acid sequence: CVSSLNTEASF.

Details on this clonotype: The conserved closing phenylalanine or tryptophan is absent in this CDR3, likely reflecting a read error. This chain connects TRBV30 to TRBJ2-7; D is possibly TRBD1 (6 bases). Germline CDR1 and CDR2: GTSNPN and SVGIG (reference sequence). The V gene lost 1 base and the J gene lost 3 bases, with 13 bases spanning the gap. The CDR3 extends over 14 amino acids. The CDR3, as DNA: TGTGCCTGGAGTGGGGGGACATGGGTCTACGAGCAGTACTTA. It encodes CAWSGGTWVYEQYL.

As regards this clonotype: Sequence at one end of the junction differs from germline and may be a read error. The J gene is TRBJ2-7, the V gene TRBV6-1; a possible D gene is TRBD1 (6 bases). Germline CDR1 reads MNHNS; CDR2 reads SASEGT. The CDR3 extends over 13 amino acids. CDR3: CASRRTAAYEQYF. The CDR3 DNA reads TGTGCTAGCAGGAGGACAGCCGCCTACGAGCAGTACTTC.

Concerning this clonotype: A much larger clone differs from this one at a single base, so this may be a read error. The rearrangement uses TRBV6-6 and TRBJ2-1; no firm D call. The CDR3 sequence is 14 residues long. Germline CDR1 is MNHNY and CDR2 is SVGAGI (reference sequence). Between the trimmed V and J ends, which lost 2 bases and 6 bases, there was a span of 11 bases. CDR3 protein: CASSYPISFNEQFF. The CDR3 bases are TGTGCCAGCAGTTACCCGATCAGCTTCAATGAGCAGTTCTTC.

As regards this clonotype: With a much larger clone just one base away, this may be a read error. The chain couples TRBV6-1 to TRBJ1-2, with D possibly being TRBD1 (6 bases). The CDR3 sequence is 15 residues long. Per germline, CDR1 MNHNS and CDR2 SASEGT. The CDR3 spells CASSPRDKSNYGHTF. For the CDR3, the DNA is TGTGCCAGCAGTCCTCGGGACAAATCTAACTATGGCCACACCTTC.

About this clonotype itself: It may be a read error: a sequence one base away is much more abundant. The V and J genes are TRBV12-3 or TRBV12-4 and TRBJ2-5, with 8 bases that match TRBD1. CDR3 length: 13 amino acids. V lost 7 bases, J lost 2 bases, and 3 bases stayed unmatched. This chain's CDR3 is CASMRTGQETQYF. Here the CDR3 DNA reads TGTGCCAGCATGCGGACAGGGCAAGAGACCCAGTACTTC.

For this clonotype: Given a much more abundant clone one base away, this may be a read error. The genes are TRBV11-1 and TRBJ2-7; the D gene is possibly TRBD1 (6 bases). Germline CDR1 SGHAT, CDR2 FQDESV (reference sequence). This CDR3 is 15 amino acids long. The CDR3 loop is CANSFRQERSYKQYF. CDR3 in DNA: TGTGCCAACAGCTTCCGACAGGAGAGATCCTACAAGCAGTACTTC.

This clonotype showed up just a few times. This may be a read error: a much more frequent sequence differs by one nucleotide. The CDR3 ends on some other residue instead of the conserved phenylalanine or tryptophan, so this is likely a read error. The chain links TRBV6-5 to TRBJ2-3, with a possible D match to TRBD1 (6 bases). The V and J ends lost 2 bases and 3 bases respectively, with 12 bases between them. The CDR3 is 15 residues long. Germline lookup yields CDR1 MNHEY and CDR2 SVGAGI. This chain's CDR3 is CASSYQGPATDTQYS. CDR3 sequence (DNA): TGTGCCAGCAGTTACCAGGGGCCGGCGACAGATACGCAGTATTCT.

With respect to this clonotype: This sequence may be a read error, since a much larger clone differs from it by one base. The chain carries TRBV14 and TRBJ1-1; D ambiguous. This CDR3 is 15 amino acids long. Germline V gene lookup returns CDR1 SGHDN and CDR2 FVKESK. Trimming removed 2 bases at V and 4 bases at J, with 14 bases between. The DNA of the CDR3 is TGTGCCAGCAGCCAACTTTTGGGCGTGAGCACTGAAGCTTTCTTT. Its protein is CASSQLLGVSTEAFF.

This clonotype appeared many times. This rearrangement joins TRBV4-1 to TRBJ1-6; D unresolved. Germline lookup yields CDR1 MGHRA and CDR2 YSYEKL. V was trimmed by 4 bases and J by 2 bases, leaving 15 bases between them. CDR3 length equals 17 residues. The CDR3 sequence is CASSPHDQKTYNSPLHF. CDR3 DNA sequence: TGCGCCAGCAGCCCCCACGACCAGAAAACCTATAATTCACCCCTCCACTTT.

As for this clonotype: This CDR3 fails to terminate in the conserved phenylalanine or tryptophan, so it likely reflects a read error. The limits of the CDR3 on the DNA are not certain, so only TCRdb's listed CDR3 is given. The chain recombines TRBV10-2 with TRBJ2-7; whether TRBD1, the table's D call, matches the DNA was not checked. Including both end residues, the CDR3 is 11 amino acids long. Looked up from germline, CDR1 is WSHSY and CDR2 is SAAADI. The CDR3 here is CASRGGTSNTS.

Regarding this clonotype: Germline and junction disagree at one end, which may indicate a read error. The chain combines TRBV4-2 with TRBJ1-5; D is uncertain. Germline CDR1 reads LGHNA; CDR2 reads YNFKEQ. This CDR3 has 18 amino acids. The CDR3 region is CASSLGRMLGMSNQPQQF. CDR3 coding DNA: TGTGCCAGCAGCCTAGGGAGGATGCTGGGGATGAGCAATCAGCCCCAGCAATTT.

Comment on this clonotype: Germline and junction disagree at one end, which may indicate a read error. V is TRBV6-1 and J is TRBJ1-5; TRBD1 aligns across 7 bases. Looked up from germline, CDR1 is MNHNS and CDR2 is SASEGT. The length of the CDR3 is 13 residues. The CDR3: CAISVGQNQLQHF. In nucleotides, the CDR3 is TGTGCCATCAGTGTGGGACAGAATCAGCTCCAGCATTTT.

The chain is built from TRBV5-5 and TRBJ2-5; unclear D gene. V shed 9 bases and J shed 6 bases, with 15 bases lying between them. The CDR3 runs to 12 residues. In germline, CDR1 is SGHKS, CDR2 YYEKEE (reference sequence). The CDR3 spells CANGLDGQTQYF. The CDR3 region has the DNA TGTGCCAACGGCTTGGACGGGCAGACCCAGTACTTC.

The V call is TRBV28, the J call TRBJ1-6; maybe TRBD1 (6 bases). CDR1 is MDHEN, CDR2 SYDVKM, per germline. CDR3 size: 15 residues. V was trimmed by 2 bases and J by 8 bases, leaving 13 bases between them. The CDR3 coding sequence is TGTGCCAGCAGTTTACCCGGACAGACTTATTCACCCCTCCACTTT. Its translation is CASSLPGQTYSPLHF.

This clonotype was recorded at least ten times. The chain recombines TRBV5-6 with TRBJ2-2; D is undetermined. Trimming took 3 bases from V and 1 from J, leaving 10 bases between them. The CDR3 has 15 residues. Germline loops: CDR1 SGHDT, CDR2 YYEEEE. This chain's CDR3 is CASSYYTQNTGELFF. CDR3 in DNA: TGTGCCAGCAGCTACTATACTCAGAACACCGGGGAGCTGTTTTTT. The full variable domain, in which reference TRBV5-6 and TRBJ2-2 provide the parts outside the CDR3, is DAGVTQSPTHLIKTRGQQVTLRCSPKSGHDTVSWYQQALGQGPQFIFQYYEEEERQRGNFPDRFSGHQFPNYSSELNVNALLLGDSALYLCASSYYTQNTGELFFGEGSRLTVL.

With respect to this clonotype: The junction shows a germline mismatch at one end, possibly a read error. The rearrangement uses TRBV5-1 and TRBJ1-6; tentatively, D is TRBD1 (6 bases). CDR3 length: 15 amino acids. The germline V gene encodes CDR1 SGHRS and CDR2 YFSETQ. In DNA form, the CDR3 reads TGCGCCAGCAGCATATGGGACATGGGCAGATCACCCTTCCACTTT. This codes for CASSIWDMGRSPFHF. The full variable domain, completed using reference TRBV5-1 and TRBJ1-6, is KAGVTQTPRYLIKTRGQQVTLSCSPISGHRSVSWYQQTPGQGLQFLFEYFSETQRNKGNFPGRFSGRQFSNSRSEMNVSTLELGDSALYLCASSIWDMGRSPFHFGNGTRLTVT.